This T cell receptor (beta chain) was captured by sequencing in a study of cytomegalovirus exposure and HLA in healthy donors. The study's findings and limits: The study recorded over 150 TCR beta chains that were cytomegalovirus-associated. Specific recognition of CMV antigens was confirmed in vitro for a few chains (all CMV-associated). First-cohort TCR clusters were later found to tend to co-occur in the 120 validation repertoires.

A roughly 120-subject validation cohort, separate from the approximately 670-subject first cohort, supplied the donors. As to this clone: What it binds is unknown.

Assay used: immunoSEQ multiplex PCR; TCRdb lists only in-frame clones, some missing. The sample contains 200,000 to 300,000 clones, 90% of which appear only once. Material: PBMCs. This clonotype was sampled from a woman aged 25-40 years in good health and CMV-seronegative.

The CDR3 sequence: CASSQDRRGLYNEQFF. CDR3 nucleotides: TGCGCCAGCAGCCAAGATAGGCGGGGTTTATACAATGAGCAGTTCTTC. The rearrangement uses TRBV4-3 and TRBJ2-1, with a weak D call TRBD2 (6 bases). The CDR3 has 16 amino acids. CDR1 is LGHNA and CDR2 is YSLEER in the germline V gene. Trimming took off 0 bases at V and 4 bases at J, with 13 bases between the two ends.